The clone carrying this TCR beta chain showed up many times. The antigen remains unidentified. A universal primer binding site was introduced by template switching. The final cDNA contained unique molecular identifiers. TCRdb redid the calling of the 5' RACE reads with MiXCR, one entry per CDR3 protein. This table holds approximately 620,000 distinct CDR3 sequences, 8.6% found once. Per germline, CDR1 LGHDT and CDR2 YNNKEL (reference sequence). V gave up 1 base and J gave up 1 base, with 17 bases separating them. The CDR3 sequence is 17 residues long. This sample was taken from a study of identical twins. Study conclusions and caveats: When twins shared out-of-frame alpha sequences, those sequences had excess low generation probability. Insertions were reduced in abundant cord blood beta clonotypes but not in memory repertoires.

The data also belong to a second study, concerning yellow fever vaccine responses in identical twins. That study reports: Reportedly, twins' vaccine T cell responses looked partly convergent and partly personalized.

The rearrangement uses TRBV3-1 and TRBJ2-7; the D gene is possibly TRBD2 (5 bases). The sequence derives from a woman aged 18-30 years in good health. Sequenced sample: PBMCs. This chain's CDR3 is CASSQGVGEPNSYEQYF. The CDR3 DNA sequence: TGTGCCAGCAGCCAAGGAGTTGGGGAGCCCAATTCCTACGAGCAGTACTTC.